This TCR beta chain was obtained from a study of T cells after yellow fever vaccination. Study-wide findings and caveats: Detected again after the booster were most primary-vaccination clones, at 96% CD4 and 80% to 90% CD8.

Template switching by 5'RACE produced TCR cDNA, adding a universal primer site and UMIs. One entry per CDR3 protein, called by TCRdb with MiXCR from the 5' RACE reads. The sample has hundreds of thousands of distinct CDR3 sequences; 19% are singletons. This clonotype has more than one count but fewer than ten. Its antigen is undetermined. The V end lost 4 bases, the J end lost 11 bases, and 24 bases lay between the germline ends. The CDR3 contains 15 residues. Germline V gives CDR1 SGHRS, CDR2 YFSETQ. The TCR originated in a man in his thirties or forties who received the YFV17D yellow fever vaccine. The specimen comprised PBMCs, sampled 15 days after the yellow fever booster vaccination. The chain joins TRBV5-1 to TRBJ1-1, with D possibly TRBD1 on 6 matching bases. The CDR3 spells CASSPAPDRSRAAFF. The CDR3 coding sequence is TGCGCCAGCAGCCCGGCTCCTGACAGGTCGAGAGCGGCTTTCTTT.